This T cell receptor (beta chain) derives from a study of T cell responses to AZD1222 COVID-19 vaccine. General observations from the study: Close to half of all spike-specific TCRs reportedly target regions of the variants that are unmutated. Repertoires were obtained solely post-peak T cell response. Most donors were white British and more were female, and clonal diversity was possibly underestimated.

The method was immunoSEQ multiplex PCR; TCRdb's version includes in-frame clones alone and lacks a portion of them. The table has fewer than 150,000 clones, roughly 91% seen once. The CDR3 sequence is 15 residues long. V was pared by 4 bases and J by 7 bases, with 19 bases between. Germline CDR1 is KGHSH and CDR2 is LQKENI. To note about this clone: The antigen is undetermined.

J is TRBJ1-2 and V is TRBV18; maybe TRBD1 (5 bases). The TCR was taken from an adult who received the AZD1222 COVID-19 vaccine. Sequenced here: peripheral blood, sampled 28 days after the second AZD1222 dose. The chain's CDR3 is CASSRGGRESTGYTF. CDR3 coding DNA: TGTGCCAGCTCACGGGGGGGACGGGAATCTACTGGCTACACCTTC.